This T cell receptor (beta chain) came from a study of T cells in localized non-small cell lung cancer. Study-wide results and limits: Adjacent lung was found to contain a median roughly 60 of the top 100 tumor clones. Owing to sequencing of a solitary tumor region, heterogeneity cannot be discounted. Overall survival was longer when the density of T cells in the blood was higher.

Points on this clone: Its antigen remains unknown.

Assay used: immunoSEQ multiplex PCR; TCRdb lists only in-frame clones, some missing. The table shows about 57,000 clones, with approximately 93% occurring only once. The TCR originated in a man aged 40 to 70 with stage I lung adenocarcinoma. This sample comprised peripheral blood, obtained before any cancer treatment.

Here the CDR3 DNA reads TGTGCCAGCTCAACCGGGACAGGGAATGAAGCTTTCTTT. It encodes CASSTGTGNEAFF. The chain has TRBV18 and TRBJ1-1, with 9 bases lining up with TRBD1. This CDR3 comprises 13 residues. Germline V gene sequence: CDR1 KGHSH, CDR2 LQKENI. Trimming cost V 5 bases and J 7 bases; bases outside gene matches: 5.